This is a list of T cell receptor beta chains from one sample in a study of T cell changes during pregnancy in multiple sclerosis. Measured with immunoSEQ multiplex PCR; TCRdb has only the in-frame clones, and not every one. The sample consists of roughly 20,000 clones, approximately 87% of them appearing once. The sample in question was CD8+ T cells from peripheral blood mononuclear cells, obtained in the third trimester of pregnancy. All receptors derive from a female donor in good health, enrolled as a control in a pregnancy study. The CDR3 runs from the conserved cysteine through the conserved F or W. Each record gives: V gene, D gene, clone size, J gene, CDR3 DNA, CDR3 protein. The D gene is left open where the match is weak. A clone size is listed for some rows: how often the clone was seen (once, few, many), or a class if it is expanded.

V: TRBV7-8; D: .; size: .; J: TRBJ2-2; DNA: TGTGCCAGCAGCTCGACCGGGGAGCTGTTTTTT; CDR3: CASSSTGELFF
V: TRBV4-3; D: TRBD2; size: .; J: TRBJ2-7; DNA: TGCGCCAGCAGCCAAGATGGACTAGCGGGAGGGTACGAGCAGTACTTC; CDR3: CASSQDGLAGGYEQYF
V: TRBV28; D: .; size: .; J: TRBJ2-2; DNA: TGTGCCAGCAGTTTATGGACTAGCAGGGGCGGGGAGCTGTTTTTT; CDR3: CASSLWTSRGGELFF
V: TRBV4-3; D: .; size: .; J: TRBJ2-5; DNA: TGCGCCAGCAGCCGGAGGGGTAGAGAGACCCAGTACTTC; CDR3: CASSRRGRETQYF
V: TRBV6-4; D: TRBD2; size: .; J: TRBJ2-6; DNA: TGTGCCAGCAGTGACTCCGTAGCGGGCCACTCTGGGGCCAACGTCCTGACTTTC; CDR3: CASSDSVAGHSGANVLTF
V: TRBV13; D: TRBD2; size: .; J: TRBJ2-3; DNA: TGTGCCAGCAGCTTTCGCGCGGGAGGTGTGGGAGATACGCAGTATTTT; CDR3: CASSFRAGGVGDTQYF
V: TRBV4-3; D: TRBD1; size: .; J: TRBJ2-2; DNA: TGCGCCAGCAGCCAAGATAAGGCGACAGGGGTTAACACCGGGGAGCTGTTTTTT; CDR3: CASSQDKATGVNTGELFF
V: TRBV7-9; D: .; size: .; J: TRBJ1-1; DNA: TGTGCCAGCAGCTTACAAATGAACACTGAAGCTTTCTTT; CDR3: CASSLQMNTEAFF
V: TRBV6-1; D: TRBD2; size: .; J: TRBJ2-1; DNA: TGTGCCAGCAGTGAATTTAGCGGGGGGGTGGATGAGCAGTTCTTC; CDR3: CASSEFSGGVDEQFF
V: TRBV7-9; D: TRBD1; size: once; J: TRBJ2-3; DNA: TGTGCCAGCAGCAACGACAGGGAAACAGATACGCAGTATTTT; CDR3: CASSNDRETDTQYF
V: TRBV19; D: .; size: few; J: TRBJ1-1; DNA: TGTGCCAGTAGAGACCCCAACAGGCCCCTTGAAGCTTTCTTT; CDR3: CASRDPNRPLEAFF
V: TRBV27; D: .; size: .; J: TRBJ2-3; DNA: TGTGCCAGCAGTTTGCAGGGTTACACAGATACGCAGTATTTT; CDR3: CASSLQGYTDTQYF
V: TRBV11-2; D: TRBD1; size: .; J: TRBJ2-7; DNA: TGTGCCAGCAGCGCCCTGACAGGGTACGAGCAGTACTTC; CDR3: CASSALTGYEQYF
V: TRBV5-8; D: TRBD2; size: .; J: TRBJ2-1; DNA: TGTGCCAGCAGCTTGGGAAGCGGGGGGGCCTACAATGAGCAGTTCTTC; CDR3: CASSLGSGGAYNEQFF
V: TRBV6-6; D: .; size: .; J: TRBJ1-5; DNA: TGTGCCAGCAGTCGGACTCCTAGCAATCAGCCCCAGCATTTT; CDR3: CASSRTPSNQPQHF
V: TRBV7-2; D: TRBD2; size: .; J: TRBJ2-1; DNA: TGTGCCAGCACCAAATACGGGGGGGCCCTCAATGAGCAGTTCTTC; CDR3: CASTKYGGALNEQFF
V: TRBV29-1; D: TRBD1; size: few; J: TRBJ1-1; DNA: TGCAGCGTAGGACAGGAGGGCACTGAAGCTTTCTTT; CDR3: CSVGQEGTEAFF
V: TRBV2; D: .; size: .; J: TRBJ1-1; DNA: TGTGCCAGCAGTGAAGGCGGCCGCGGGAGAAACACTGAAGCTTTCTTT; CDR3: CASSEGGRGRNTEAFF
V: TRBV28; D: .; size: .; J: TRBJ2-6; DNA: TGTGCCAGCAGCCGGCCGGGATCTGGGGCCAACGTCCTGACTTTC; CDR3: CASSRPGSGANVLTF
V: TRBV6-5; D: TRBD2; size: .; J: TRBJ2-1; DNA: TGTGCCAGCAGTTACTCGCCGGGACTAGCGGTCAATGAGCAGTTCTTC; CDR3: CASSYSPGLAVNEQFF
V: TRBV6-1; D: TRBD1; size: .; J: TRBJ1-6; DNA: TGTGCCAGCAGTGGAGGGACAGGGGATAATTCACCCCTCCACTTT; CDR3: CASSGGTGDNSPLHF
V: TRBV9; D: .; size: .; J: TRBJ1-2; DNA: TGTGCCAGCAGCGTACCGTCGACGGGTATTAACTATGGCTACACCTTC; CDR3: CASSVPSTGINYGYTF
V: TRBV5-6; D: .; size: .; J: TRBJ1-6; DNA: TGTGCCAGCAGCCCGGTGGGGAGGGCGAATTCACCCCTCCACTTT; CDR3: CASSPVGRANSPLHF
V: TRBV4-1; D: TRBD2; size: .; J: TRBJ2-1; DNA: TGCGCCAGCAGCCAACGAACTAGCGGGGGGCTGGATGAGCAGTTCTTC; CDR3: CASSQRTSGGLDEQFF
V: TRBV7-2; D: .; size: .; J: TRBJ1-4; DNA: TGTGCCAGCAGCTTAGGAGAGGGTGAAAAACTGTTTTTT; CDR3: CASSLGEGEKLFF
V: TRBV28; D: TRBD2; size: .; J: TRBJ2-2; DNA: TGTGCCAGCAGTTTTTCCTTAGCGGGGGTCTACGCCGGGGAGCTGTTTTTT; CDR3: CASSFSLAGVYAGELFF
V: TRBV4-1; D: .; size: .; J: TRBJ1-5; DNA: TGCGCCAGCAGCTCGGTTGGGGGGGCCCAGCCCCAGCATTTT; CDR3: CASSSVGGAQPQHF
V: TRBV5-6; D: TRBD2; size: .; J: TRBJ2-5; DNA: TGTGCCAGCAGCTTTCCTAGCGGGAGGGCTAAAGAGACCCAGTACTTC; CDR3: CASSFPSGRAKETQYF
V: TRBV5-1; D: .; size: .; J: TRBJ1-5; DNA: TGCGCCAGCAGCCCTGGACAATATAGCAATCAGCCCCAGCATTTT; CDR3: CASSPGQYSNQPQHF